This entry is about one T cell receptor (beta chain). This record comes from a study of blood T cell dynamics during melanoma immunotherapy. The CDR3 contains 14 residues. Per the germline V gene, CDR1 is MNHEY and CDR2 is SMNVEV (reference sequence). V was clipped by 0 bases and J by 5 bases, with 10 bases between them. Time point here: pre-treatment baseline. A fixed 40 ng of plasma cfDNA was loaded per sample. Profiled with immunoSEQ multiplex PCR; TCRdb holds only in-frame clones, not every one. The data show roughly 6,100 clones, around 90% seen once. The chain employs TRBV27 and TRBJ1-1; D remains unclear. The sequence came from a human donor with melanoma. This specimen was cell-free DNA from blood, taken from a patient treated with checkpoint blockade. In nucleotides, the CDR3 is TGTGCCAGCAGTTTATCGGCTGGAGGGACTGAAGCTTTCTTT. Amino acids: CASSLSAGGTEAFF.